This T cell receptor beta chain was observed in a study of tumor and adjacent non-tumor tissue in lung cancer. No cell sorting was done before RNA was extracted from the tissue. Distant lung tissue was collected more than 3 cm away from the tumor edge. This clonotype was detected ten times or more. TCRbeta libraries were built with three rounds of nested PCR, modified from ARM-PCR. TCRdb fed the multiplex PCR reads into MiXCR, producing one record per CDR3 protein. The sample shows 75,000 to 90,000 distinct CDR3 sequences, 76% of them seen only once. The CDR3 consists of 13 residues. Germline values: CDR1 SQVTM, CDR2 ANQGSEA. V was pared by 0 bases and J by 6 bases, with 9 bases between.

Sequencing was done on a sample of distant non-tumor lung tissue. The chain employs TRBV29-1 and TRBJ2-1, with D possibly matching TRBD1 (6 bases). The sequence derives from a woman aged 45-60 years with non-small cell lung cancer. The CDR3 loop is CSVEDPGVNEQFF. Written as DNA, the CDR3 is TGCAGCGTTGAAGATCCAGGGGTCAATGAGCAGTTCTTC.